This TCR beta chain is drawn from a study of CXCR3-negative and CXCR3-positive naive CD8 T cells. Germline lookup yields CDR1 LGHDT and CDR2 YNNKEL (reference sequence). CDR3 length: 15 residues. The method, 5' RACE with UMI labels, was used to prepare the TRB cDNA libraries. TCRdb reprocessed the 5' RACE reads and stores each CDR3 protein as one record, lacking DNA. The sample holds roughly 110,000 distinct CDR3 sequences. Triplicate roughly 300,000-cell sorts were made of each CD8+ T cell subset. Of note for this clonotype: No antigen is known for it.

General study findings and limits: Researchers report that CXCR3-positive naive cells carry more hydrophobic TRB CDR3s than CXCR3-negative naive cells. Surface CD5 looked about the same in the naive subsets, so the authors worked out TCR strength from TRB CDR3 properties.

The chain employs TRBV3-1 and TRBJ1-1. This TCR derives from a human donor in good health. Some clones in this sample may be carry-over from other donors' samples. Sequenced input: naive CXCR3+ CD8+ T cells from blood. The subset: CD45RO-CCR7+CD27+CD95- naive CD8+ T cells expressing CXCR3 (TNR3+). CDR3 protein: CASSQDRGPWTEAFF.